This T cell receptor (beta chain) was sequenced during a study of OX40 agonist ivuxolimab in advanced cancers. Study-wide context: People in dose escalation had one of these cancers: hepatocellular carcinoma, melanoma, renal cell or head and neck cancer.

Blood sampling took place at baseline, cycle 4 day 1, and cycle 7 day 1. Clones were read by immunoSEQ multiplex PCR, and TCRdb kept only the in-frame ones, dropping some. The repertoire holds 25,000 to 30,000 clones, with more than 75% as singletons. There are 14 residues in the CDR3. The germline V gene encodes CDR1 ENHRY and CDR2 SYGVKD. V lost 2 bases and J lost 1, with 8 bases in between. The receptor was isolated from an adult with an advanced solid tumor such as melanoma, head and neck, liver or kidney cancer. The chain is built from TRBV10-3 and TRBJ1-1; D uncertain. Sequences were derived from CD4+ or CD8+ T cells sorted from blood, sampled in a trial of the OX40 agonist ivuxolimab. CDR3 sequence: CAISEPYKNTEAFF. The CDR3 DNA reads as TGTGCCATCAGTGAGCCTTACAAGAACACTGAAGCTTTCTTT.